The 32 T cell receptor beta chains presented below share a single source sample, sequenced in a study of tumor-infiltrating lymphocytes in primary liver carcinoma. Unsorted bulk tissue, about 18-31 mg of it, served as the source for co-extraction of RNA and DNA. From about 0.45 ug total RNA, TCR beta cDNA was generated with a primer in the constant region. Amplification in three nested multiplex PCR rounds with slightly modified ARM-PCR gave rise to TCR beta libraries. PCR rounds one and two used TRBV1-TRBV30 forward primers with a C-beta reverse primer for 10 cycles each. TCRdb re-called the multiplex PCR reads with MiXCR, one entry per CDR3 protein. The sample gives about 110,000 distinct CDR3 sequences, roughly three fifths of which show up once; 9.3% is in the top ten. The sequenced sample was liver tumor tissue from sampling region 1. Indicated subset: tumor region T1, superior pole. All receptors derive from an older woman with primary liver carcinoma and hepatitis B virus infection.

This clonotype was observed at least ten times. The chain combines TRBV7-9 with TRBJ2-1; unclear D gene. The CDR3 totals 12 residues. Trimming removed 8 bases at V and 3 bases at J, with 8 bases between. Looked up from germline, CDR1 is SEHNR and CDR2 is FQNEAQ (reference sequence). CDR3 DNA: TGTGCCAGCGATGACAACTACAATGAGCAGTTCTTC. As protein: CASDDNYNEQFF.

This clonotype was recorded at least ten times. The chain joins TRBV6-6 to TRBJ2-7; 8 bases are shared with TRBD1. The CDR3 sequence is 13 residues long. The V gene end was trimmed by 6 bases and the J gene end by 6 bases; junction bases not matched to a gene: 7. The germline CDR1 and CDR2 sequences are MNHNY and SVGAGI (reference sequence). In nucleotides, the CDR3 is TGTGCCAGCAGAGGACAGGGAGGAGGCGAGCAGTACTTC. Encoded protein: CASRGQGGGEQYF.

Notes on this clonotype: Being one base from a much bigger clone, this may be a read error. The chain carries TRBV6-6 and TRBJ2-3; 12 nucleotides line up with TRBD2. The CDR3 totals 16 residues. Germline V gene data show CDR1 as MNHNY and CDR2 as SVGAGI (reference sequence). For the CDR3, the DNA is TGTGCCAGCAGTTACGGGCTAGCGGGAGGGACAGATACGCATTATTTT. Translating it yields CASSYGLAGGTDTHYF.

As regards this clonotype: A much larger clone is a single base away; this may be a read error. V usage is TRBV7-8 and J usage is TRBJ2-2; TRBD2 matches 14 bases. The germline V gene has CDR1 SGHVS and CDR2 FQNEAQ. There are 19 residues in the CDR3. CDR3 residues: CASSWGRGLAGEKTGELLF. DNA of the CDR3: TGTGCCAGCAGCTGGGGGAGGGGACTAGCGGGAGAGAAGACCGGGGAGCTGTTGTTT.

Regarding this clonotype: Compared with germline, one end of the junction differs, possibly owing to a read error. The chain recombines TRBV6-6 with TRBJ2-3; unclear D gene. The germline CDR1 and CDR2 sequences are MNHNY and SVGAGI (reference sequence). The CDR3 is 14 residues long. In nucleotides, the CDR3 is TGTGTCAGCATTCCGGGCGGCAGCACAGATACGGAGTATTTT. The encoded protein is CVSIPGGSTDTEYF.

About this clonotype: The CDR3 ends on some other residue instead of the conserved phenylalanine or tryptophan, so this is likely a read error. The chain employs TRBV28 and TRBJ2-7; D is perhaps TRBD1 or TRBD2 (6 bases each). The CDR3 is 13 amino acids. Germline V gene sequence: CDR1 MDHEN, CDR2 SYDVKM. Between the trimmed V and J ends, which lost 8 bases and 0 bases, there was a span of 11 bases. CDR3 nucleotides: TGTGCCAGCGGAGAGGGGGGCTCCTACGAGCAGTACTTA. It codes for CASGEGGSYEQYL.

A remark on this clonotype: The junction and the germline gene differ at one end; a read error may be behind it. The genes are TRBV4-2 and TRBJ2-7; TRBD1 aligns across 7 bases. The germline CDR1 and CDR2 sequences are LGHNA and YNFKEQ. This CDR3 is 14 amino acids long. Here the CDR3 reads CAGSHGQAQYEQYF. The CDR3, as DNA: TGTGCCGGCAGCCATGGACAGGCACAATACGAGCAGTACTTC.

This clonotype has a count of ten or more. The V and J genes are TRBV10-3 and TRBJ2-7, with D perhaps matching TRBD2 (6 bases). Germline CDR1 and CDR2: ENHRY and SYGVKD. This CDR3 is 13 amino acids long. Trimming took off 10 bases at V and 4 bases at J, with 17 bases between the two ends. CDR3 bases: TGTGCCACCGCGCGGGACCCGTATTACGAGCAGTACTTC. This codes for CATARDPYYEQYF.

There are many counts of this clonotype. The rearrangement uses TRBV6-2 or TRBV6-3 and TRBJ2-5; 7 positions agree with TRBD2. Germline CDR1 is MNHEY and CDR2 is SVGEGT. The CDR3 contains 14 residues. The ends lost 2 bases at V and 4 bases at J; junction bases unmatched: 4. For the CDR3, the DNA is TGTGCCAGCAGTTACGGACTAGGGGCAGAGACCCAGTACTTC. Its protein is CASSYGLGAETQYF.

The genes are TRBV28 and TRBJ1-4; D not certain. There are 17 residues in the CDR3. Per the germline V gene, CDR1 is MDHEN and CDR2 is SYDVKM. V shed 5 bases and J shed 10 bases, with 26 bases lying between them. As DNA, the CDR3 is TGTGCCAGCAGTCCCTTGCAGGAAAGTATAGGTCGCGGAAAACTGTTTTTT. Amino acids: CASSPLQESIGRGKLFF.

The chain uses TRBV20-1 and TRBJ1-2, with D uncertain. V was clipped by 6 bases and J by 2 bases, with 16 bases between them. The CDR3 extends over 14 amino acids. The V gene's germline CDR1 is DFQATT and CDR2 SNEGSKA (reference sequence). CDR3 DNA sequence: TGCAGTGCCGAGATCGGACGGCCCAACTATGGCTACACCTTC. Translating it yields CSAEIGRPNYGYTF.

This clonotype was recorded at least ten times. The gene calls are TRBV29-1 and TRBJ1-1, with no clear D. The CDR3 consists of 12 residues. Germline V gene sequence: CDR1 SQVTM, CDR2 ANQGSEA. Here the CDR3 DNA reads TGCATCGCCCTCAGAGAGAACACTGAAGCTTTCTTT. This codes for CIALRENTEAFF.

Only a few counts were recorded for this clonotype. The chain carries TRBV5-1 and TRBJ2-3; D call uncertain. The CDR3 consists of 12 residues. Germline lookup yields CDR1 SGHRS and CDR2 YFSETQ. Trimming removed 4 bases from V and 2 bases from J, with 5 bases in between. CDR3 DNA sequence: TGCGCCAGCAGCGCTTCCACAGATACGCAGTATTTT. Its protein product is CASSASTDTQYF.

Worth noting for this clonotype: At one of its ends the junction is not consistent with the germline gene, which may arise from a read error. The chain is built from TRBV6-2 or TRBV6-3 and TRBJ1-6; possible D gene TRBD1, 5 bases. The CDR3 runs 14 residues. Germline CDR1 is MNHEY and CDR2 is SVGEGT. CDR3 amino acids: CPSRVGQNNSPLYF. The CDR3 DNA sequence: TGTCCCAGCAGGGTCGGGCAGAATAATTCACCCCTCTACTTT.

Turning to this clonotype: This may be a read error, as it is one base from a much larger clone. The chain joins TRBV28 to TRBJ1-1; D perhaps matches TRBD1 (5 bases). Germline CDR1 MDHEN, CDR2 SYDVKM. The length of the CDR3 is 13 residues. The V gene lost 11 bases and the J gene lost 2 bases, with 15 bases spanning the gap. CDR3 coding DNA: TGTGCCGGGGGGAGGGTGGCCAACACTGAAGCTTTCTTT. It translates to CAGGRVANTEAFF.

The chain employs TRBV28 and TRBJ1-6; 7 bases line up with TRBD1. There are 15 residues in the CDR3. The germline V gene encodes CDR1 MDHEN and CDR2 SYDVKM. The J segment lost 5 bases and the V segment lost 5 bases, leaving 6 bases of the junction unmatched. The CDR3, as DNA: TGTGCCAGCAGTAATGGACAGGTTCATAATTCACCCCTCCACTTT. Its protein is CASSNGQVHNSPLHF.

In this sample, this clonotype turned up many times. The chain combines TRBV5-1 with TRBJ2-1, with 8 bases that match TRBD2. The CDR3 is 12 residues long. CDR1 is SGHRS, CDR2 YFSETQ, per germline. The CDR3 loop is CGTGLGSYEQFF. DNA for the CDR3: TGCGGAACGGGACTAGGTTCATATGAGCAGTTCTTC.

The chain employs TRBV28 and TRBJ2-3; 10 nucleotides match TRBD2. The germline gives CDR1 MDHEN, CDR2 SYDVKM. CDR3 length equals 14 residues. V lost 6 bases and J lost 2; bases outside the gene matches: 2. The CDR3 DNA reads TGTGCCAGCAGGCTAGCGGGGGCCACAGATACGCAGTATTTT. Its translation: CASRLAGATDTQYF. Based on the CDR3 plus reference TRBV28 and TRBJ2-3, the full variable domain is DVKVTQSSRYLVKRTGEKVFLECVQDMDHENMFWYRQDPGLGLRLIYFSYDVKMKEKGDIPEGYSVSREKKERFSLILESASTNQTSMYLCASRLAGATDTQYFGPGTRLTVL.

The rearrangement joins TRBV28 to TRBJ1-2; D is possibly TRBD1 (6 bases). CDR1 is MDHEN, CDR2 SYDVKM, per germline. The CDR3 runs to 15 residues. V lost 3 bases to trimming and J lost 1 base, with 12 bases between them. The CDR3 nucleotides read TGTGCCAGCAGTTTGGGTCGAGGGGGTAACTATGGCTACACCTTC. Translated: CASSLGRGGNYGYTF.

Worth noting for this clonotype: The junction does not match germline at one end; this may be a read error. This chain uses TRBV29-1 with TRBJ2-1, with 7 bases matching TRBD2. The CDR3 consists of 11 residues. Germline-derived CDR1 and CDR2 are SQVTM and ANQGSEA. The CDR3 coding sequence is TGCAGCGTGTGGGCGGGAGAGGAGCAGCTCTTC. Translating it yields CSVWAGEEQLF.

This clonotype was recorded many times. The J gene is TRBJ1-3, the V gene TRBV4-1; D call uncertain. The CDR3 loop spans 13 amino acids. CDR1 is MGHRA and CDR2 is YSYEKL in the germline V gene. Trimming shortened V by 2 bases and J by 8 bases, and 10 bases separated the two germline ends. In nucleotides, the CDR3 is TGCGCCAGCAGCCAAAGTCGAGTAGACACCATATATTTT. Its protein is CASSQSRVDTIYF.

A word on this clonotype: This may be a read error, as it is one base from a much larger clone. The chain is built from TRBV28 and TRBJ1-5; D is undetermined. The CDR3 loop spans 14 amino acids. Germline CDR1 reads MDHEN; CDR2 reads SYDVKM. The CDR3 nucleotides read TGTGGCAGCAGTTTTCGACCTAGCAATCAGCCCCAGCATTTT. It encodes CGSSFRPSNQPQHF.

This clonotype was seen only a few times. The chain uses TRBV28 and TRBJ2-5; 7 nucleotides agree with TRBD2. From germline, CDR1 is MDHEN and CDR2 SYDVKM. The CDR3 is 17 residues long. V was pared by 2 bases and J by 5 bases, with 14 bases of the junction left unmatched. The CDR3 DNA reads TGTGCCAGCAGTTTAGAAAGAGGGGCGGGAGCGCGGGAGACCCAGTACTTC. Residues: CASSLERGAGARETQYF.

Remarks on this clonotype: The junction departs from germline at one end; a sequencing error may be responsible. DNA for the CDR3: TGCATCGTTGTCGGCAGGGGGGTTACCGAGGAGCTGTTTTTT. This encodes CIVVGRGVTEELFF. The rearrangement links TRBV29-1 to TRBJ2-2, with D perhaps matching TRBD1 (7 bases). Germline V gene sequence: CDR1 SQVTM, CDR2 ANQGSEA. This CDR3 is 14 amino acids long.

This clonotype is a singleton in its sample. CDR3 sequence reads: CASSRSPPTVGLKETQYF. The CDR3 coding sequence is TGTGCCAGCAGTCGCTCCCCTCCAACGGTGGGCTTAAAAGAGACCCAGTACTTC. The chain is built from TRBV6-5 and TRBJ2-5, with no clear D. Trimming took 5 bases from V and 3 from J, leaving 25 bases between them. The CDR3 runs to 18 residues. Germline assignment: CDR1 MNHEY and CDR2 SVGAGI.

Concerning this clonotype: It may be a read error: a sequence one base away is much more abundant. This rearrangement joins TRBV12-3 or TRBV12-4 to TRBJ1-6; 7 bases match TRBD1. This CDR3 has 15 residues. The CDR3 DNA reads as TGTGCCAGCAGCCAACGACAGGGCTCTAGTTCATCCCTCCACTTT. Protein sequence: CASSQRQGSSSSLHF.

A single count supports this clonotype. It is likely a read error, because the conserved phenylalanine at the end of the CDR3 is missing. The DNA is omitted, as the CDR3 cannot be located on it reliably, and the CDR3 follows TCRdb's listing. The chain links TRBV29-1 to TRBJ2-7; the table's TRBD2 call for D was not verified on the DNA. The CDR3 length equals 11 residues, ends included. Germline CDR1 and CDR2: SQVTM and ANQGSEA. The CDR3 here is CSVGTPYEQYI.

Concerning this clonotype: A read error is possible here, since a much larger clone lies one base away. The chain couples TRBV14 to TRBJ2-3; 10 bases are shared with TRBD1. Per the germline V gene, CDR1 is SGHDN and CDR2 is FVKESK. CDR3 length equals 14 residues. CDR3 region: CTSSQRTGGDTQYF. DNA of the CDR3: TGTACCAGCAGCCAACGGACAGGGGGGGATACGCAGTATTTT.

As for this clonotype: Its ends do not fully match the called genes, so a read error is possible. V gene TRBV29-1 combines with J gene TRBJ1-5, with TRBD1 matching 9 bases. The DNA end is a closer match to TRBJ2-3, so the J assignment may be wrong. Germline V gene data show CDR1 as SQVTM and CDR2 as ANQGSEA. This CDR3 spans 14 amino acids. The CDR3 sequence is CSVAAGTGNQPQYF. The CDR3 DNA reads as TGCAGTGTTGCTGCCGGGACAGGGAATCAGCCCCAGTATTTT.

Regarding this clonotype: Since a much larger clone is just one base distant, this may be a read error. The chain links TRBV6-5 to TRBJ1-1; no reliable D call. The length of the CDR3 is 15 residues. Germline CDR1 reads MNHEY; CDR2 reads SVGAGI. The CDR3 DNA reads TGTGCCAGCAGAATAGGGAGAAGGATGAACACTGAAACTTTCTTT. It codes for CASRIGRRMNTETFF.

The rearrangement uses TRBV4-2 and TRBJ2-3; 7 nucleotides line up with TRBD2. CDR1 is LGHNA and CDR2 is YNFKEQ in the germline V gene. V lost 1 base and J lost 2; bases outside the gene matches: 6. CDR3 length: 16 residues. CDR3 loop: CASSQVQGRDTDTQYF. In DNA, the CDR3 is TGTGCCAGCAGCCAAGTCCAAGGGAGGGACACAGATACGCAGTATTTT.

As regards this clonotype: This may be a read error, as it is one base from a much larger clone. The chain has TRBV6-5 and TRBJ2-7, with 7 bases that match TRBD2. The V gene end was trimmed by 2 bases and the J gene end by 4 bases; junction bases not matched to a gene: 8. CDR3 length equals 15 residues. CDR1 is MNHEY and CDR2 is SVGAGI in the germline V gene. CDR3 protein: CASSYVVGGAYEQYF. The CDR3 DNA is TGTGCCAGCAGTTACGTAGTGGGAGGGGCTTACGAGCAGTACTTC.